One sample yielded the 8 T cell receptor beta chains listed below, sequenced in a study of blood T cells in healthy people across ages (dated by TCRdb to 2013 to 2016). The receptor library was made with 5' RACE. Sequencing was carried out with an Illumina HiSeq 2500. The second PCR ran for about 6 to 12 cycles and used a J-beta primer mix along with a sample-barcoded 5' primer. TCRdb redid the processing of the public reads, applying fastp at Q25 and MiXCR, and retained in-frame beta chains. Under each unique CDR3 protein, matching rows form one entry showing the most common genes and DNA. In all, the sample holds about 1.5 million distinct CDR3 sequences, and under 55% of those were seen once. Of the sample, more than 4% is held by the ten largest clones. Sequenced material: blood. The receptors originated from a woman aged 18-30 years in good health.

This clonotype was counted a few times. CDR3 nucleotides: TGTGCCATCAGGCCGGGACCTCGGACCTATGGCTACACCTTC. Amino acids: CAIRPGPRTYGYTF. The rearrangement uses TRBV10-3 and TRBJ1-2; D possibly corresponds to TRBD1 (5 bases). The CDR3 runs to 14 residues. CDR1 and CDR2 (germline): ENHRY, SYGVKD. V lost 6 bases and J lost 4, with 15 bases in between.

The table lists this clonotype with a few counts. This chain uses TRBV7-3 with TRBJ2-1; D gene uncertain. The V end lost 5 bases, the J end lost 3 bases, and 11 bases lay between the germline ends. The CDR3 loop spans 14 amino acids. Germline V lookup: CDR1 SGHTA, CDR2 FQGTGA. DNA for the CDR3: TGTGCCAGCAGCCCCGCGTTAGGCTACAATGAGCAGTTCTTC. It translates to CASSPALGYNEQFF.

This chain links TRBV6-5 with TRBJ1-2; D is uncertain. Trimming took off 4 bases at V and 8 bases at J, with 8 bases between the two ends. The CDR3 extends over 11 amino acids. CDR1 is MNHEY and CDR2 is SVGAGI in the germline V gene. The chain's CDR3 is CASSLPGGYTF. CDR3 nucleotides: TGTGCCAGCAGTTTACCGGGCGGCTACACCTTC.

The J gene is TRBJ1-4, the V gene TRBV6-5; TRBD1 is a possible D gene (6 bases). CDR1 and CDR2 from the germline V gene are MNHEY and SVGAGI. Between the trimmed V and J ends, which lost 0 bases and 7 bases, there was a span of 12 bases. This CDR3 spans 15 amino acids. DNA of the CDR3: TGTGCCAGCAGTTACTCGAACAGGGCAGCTGAAAAACTGTTTTTT. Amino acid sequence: CASSYSNRAAEKLFF.

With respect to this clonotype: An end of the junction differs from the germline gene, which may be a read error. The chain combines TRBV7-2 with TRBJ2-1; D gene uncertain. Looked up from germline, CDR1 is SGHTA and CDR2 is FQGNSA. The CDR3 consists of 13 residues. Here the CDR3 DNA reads TGTGCCAGTAGCTTAGAGTGGGATTCGATGGAGTTCTTC. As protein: CASSLEWDSMEFF.

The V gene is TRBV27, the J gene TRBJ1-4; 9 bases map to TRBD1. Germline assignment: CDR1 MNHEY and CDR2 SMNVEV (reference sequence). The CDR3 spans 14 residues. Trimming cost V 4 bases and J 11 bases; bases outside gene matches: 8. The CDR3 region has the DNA TGTGCCAGCAGTTCCACCGGGACAGGGAAGAAACTGTTTTTT. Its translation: CASSSTGTGKKLFF.

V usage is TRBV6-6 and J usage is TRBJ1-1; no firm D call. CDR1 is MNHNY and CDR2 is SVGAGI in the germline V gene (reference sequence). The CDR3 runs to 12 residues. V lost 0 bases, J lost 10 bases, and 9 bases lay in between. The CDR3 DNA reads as TGTGCCAGCAGTTACTCAAAGGGTCCAGCTTTCTTT. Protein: CASSYSKGPAFF.

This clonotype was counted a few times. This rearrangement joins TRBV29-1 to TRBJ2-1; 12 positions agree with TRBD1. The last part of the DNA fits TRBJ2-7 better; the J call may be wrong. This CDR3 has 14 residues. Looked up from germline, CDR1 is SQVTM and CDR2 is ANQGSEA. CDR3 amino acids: CSVDGTGGPNEQYF. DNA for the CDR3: TGCAGCGTTGACGGGACAGGGGGCCCCAATGAGCAGTACTTC.